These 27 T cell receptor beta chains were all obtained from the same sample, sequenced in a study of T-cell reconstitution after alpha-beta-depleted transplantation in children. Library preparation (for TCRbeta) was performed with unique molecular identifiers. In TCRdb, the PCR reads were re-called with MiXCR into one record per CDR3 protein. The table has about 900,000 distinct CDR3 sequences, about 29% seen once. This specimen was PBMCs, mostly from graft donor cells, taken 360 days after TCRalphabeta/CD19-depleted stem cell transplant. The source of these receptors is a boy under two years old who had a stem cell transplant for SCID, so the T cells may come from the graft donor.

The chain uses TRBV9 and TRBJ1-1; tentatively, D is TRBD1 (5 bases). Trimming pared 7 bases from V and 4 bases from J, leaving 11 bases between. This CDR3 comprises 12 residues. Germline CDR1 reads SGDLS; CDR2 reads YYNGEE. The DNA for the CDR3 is TGTGCCAGCGGTTACGGGGCCACTGAAGCTTTCTTT. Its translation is CASGYGATEAFF.

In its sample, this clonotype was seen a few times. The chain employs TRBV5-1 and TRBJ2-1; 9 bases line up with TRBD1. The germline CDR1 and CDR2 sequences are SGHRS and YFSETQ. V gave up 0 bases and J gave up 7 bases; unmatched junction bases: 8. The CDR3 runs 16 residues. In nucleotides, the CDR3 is TGCGCCAGCAGCTTGGGGGACAGGGTTTTGGGAAATGAGCAGTTCTTC. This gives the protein CASSLGDRVLGNEQFF.

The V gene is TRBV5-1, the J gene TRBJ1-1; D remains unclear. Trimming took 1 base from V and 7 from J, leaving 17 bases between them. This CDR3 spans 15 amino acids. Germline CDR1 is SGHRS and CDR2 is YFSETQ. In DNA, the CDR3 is TGCGCCAGCAGCTTGTGGCGCAGGCCCTACGGTGAAGCTTTCTTT. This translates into CASSLWRRPYGEAFF.

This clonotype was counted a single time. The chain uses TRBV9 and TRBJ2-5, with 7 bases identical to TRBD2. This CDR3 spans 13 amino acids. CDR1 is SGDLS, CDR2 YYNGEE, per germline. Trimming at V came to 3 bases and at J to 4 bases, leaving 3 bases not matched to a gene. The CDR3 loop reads CASSGTRGETQYF. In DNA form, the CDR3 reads TGTGCCAGCAGCGGGACTAGAGGAGAGACCCAGTACTTC.

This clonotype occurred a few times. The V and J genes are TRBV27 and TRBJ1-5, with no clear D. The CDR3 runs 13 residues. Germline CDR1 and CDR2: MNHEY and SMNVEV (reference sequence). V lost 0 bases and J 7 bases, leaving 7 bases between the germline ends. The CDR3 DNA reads TGTGCCAGCAGTTTATCCCCGGGACAGCCCCAGCATTTT. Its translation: CASSLSPGQPQHF.

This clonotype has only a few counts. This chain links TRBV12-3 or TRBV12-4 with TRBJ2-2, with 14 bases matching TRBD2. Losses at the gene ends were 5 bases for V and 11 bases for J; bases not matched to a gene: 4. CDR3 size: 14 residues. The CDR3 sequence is CASSPGLAGEELFF. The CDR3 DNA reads TGTGCCAGCAGTCCGGGACTAGCGGGGGAAGAGCTGTTTTTT.

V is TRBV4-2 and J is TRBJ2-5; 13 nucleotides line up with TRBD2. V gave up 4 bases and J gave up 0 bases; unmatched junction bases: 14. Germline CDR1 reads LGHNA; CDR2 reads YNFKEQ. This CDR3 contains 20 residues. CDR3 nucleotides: TGTGCCAGCAGCCCCAGATGGGGAACCGGGACTAGCGGGAACCAAGAGACCCAGTACTTC. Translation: CASSPRWGTGTSGNQETQYF.

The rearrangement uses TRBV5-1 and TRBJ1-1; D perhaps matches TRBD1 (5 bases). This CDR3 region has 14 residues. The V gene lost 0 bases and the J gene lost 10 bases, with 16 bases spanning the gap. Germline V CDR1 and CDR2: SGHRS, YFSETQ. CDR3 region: CASSLALSGGIAFF. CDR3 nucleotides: TGCGCCAGCAGCTTGGCCTTGAGCGGGGGGATAGCTTTCTTT.

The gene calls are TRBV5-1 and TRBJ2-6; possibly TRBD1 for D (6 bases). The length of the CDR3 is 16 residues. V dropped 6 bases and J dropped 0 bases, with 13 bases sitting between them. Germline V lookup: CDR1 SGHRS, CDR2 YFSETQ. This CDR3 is CASTKDRYSGANVLTF. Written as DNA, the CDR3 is TGCGCCAGCACGAAGGACAGATACTCTGGGGCCAACGTCCTGACTTTC.

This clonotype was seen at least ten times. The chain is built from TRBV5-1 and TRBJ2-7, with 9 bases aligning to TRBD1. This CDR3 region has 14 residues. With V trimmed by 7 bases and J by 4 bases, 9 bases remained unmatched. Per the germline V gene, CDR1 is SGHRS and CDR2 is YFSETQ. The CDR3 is CASSRTGEDYEQYF. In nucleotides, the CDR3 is TGCGCCAGCTCCCGGACAGGGGAGGATTACGAGCAGTACTTC.

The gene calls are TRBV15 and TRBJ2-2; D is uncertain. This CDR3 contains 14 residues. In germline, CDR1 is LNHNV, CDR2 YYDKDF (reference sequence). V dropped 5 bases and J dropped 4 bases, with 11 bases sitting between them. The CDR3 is CATSGLVGTGELFF. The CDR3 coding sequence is TGTGCCACCAGCGGGCTGGTAGGCACCGGGGAGCTGTTTTTT.

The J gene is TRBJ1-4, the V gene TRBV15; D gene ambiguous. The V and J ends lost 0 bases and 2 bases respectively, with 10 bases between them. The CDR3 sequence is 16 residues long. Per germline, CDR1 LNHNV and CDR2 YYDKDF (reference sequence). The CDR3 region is CATSRDSRRTNEKLFF. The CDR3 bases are TGTGCCACCAGCAGAGATTCCCGAAGGACTAATGAAAAACTGTTTTTT.

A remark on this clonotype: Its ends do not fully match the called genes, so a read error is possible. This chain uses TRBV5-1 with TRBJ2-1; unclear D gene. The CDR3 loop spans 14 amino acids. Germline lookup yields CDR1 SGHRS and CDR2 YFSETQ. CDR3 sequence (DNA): TGCGCCAGCAGCTCCCGGGCCTCCAACAATGAGCAGTTCTTC. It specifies CASSSRASNNEQFF.

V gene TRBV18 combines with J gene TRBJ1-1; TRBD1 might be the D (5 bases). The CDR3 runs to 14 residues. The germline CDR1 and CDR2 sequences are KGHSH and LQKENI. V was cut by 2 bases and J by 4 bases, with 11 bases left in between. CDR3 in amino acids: CASSPGGGSTEAFF. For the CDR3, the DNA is TGTGCCAGCTCACCAGGGGGAGGGAGCACTGAAGCTTTCTTT.

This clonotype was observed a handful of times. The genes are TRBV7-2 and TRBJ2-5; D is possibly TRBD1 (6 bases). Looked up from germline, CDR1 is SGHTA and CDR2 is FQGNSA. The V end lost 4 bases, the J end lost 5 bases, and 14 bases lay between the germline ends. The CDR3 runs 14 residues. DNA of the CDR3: TGTGCCAGCAGCTCAACAGGGTGGTGGGAGACCCAGTACTTC. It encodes CASSSTGWWETQYF.

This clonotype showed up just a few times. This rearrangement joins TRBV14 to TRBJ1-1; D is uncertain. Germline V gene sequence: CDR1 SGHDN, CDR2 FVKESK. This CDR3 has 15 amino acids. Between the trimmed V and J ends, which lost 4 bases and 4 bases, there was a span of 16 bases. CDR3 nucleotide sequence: TGTGCCAGCAGCCGCATCGGCCGAACCGGCACTGAAGCTTTCTTT. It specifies CASSRIGRTGTEAFF.

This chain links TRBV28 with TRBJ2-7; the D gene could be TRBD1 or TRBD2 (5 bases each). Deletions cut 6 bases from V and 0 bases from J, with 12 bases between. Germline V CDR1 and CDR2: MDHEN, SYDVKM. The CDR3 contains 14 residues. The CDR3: CASRYPGSSYEQYF. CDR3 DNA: TGTGCCAGCAGATACCCAGGGAGCTCCTACGAGCAGTACTTC.

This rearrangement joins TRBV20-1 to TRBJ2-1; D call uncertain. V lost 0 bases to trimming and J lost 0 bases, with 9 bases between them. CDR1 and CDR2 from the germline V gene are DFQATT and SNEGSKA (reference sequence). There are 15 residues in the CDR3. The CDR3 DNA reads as TGCAGTGCTAGAGAGCCCCGAACCTCCTACAATGAGCAGTTCTTC. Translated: CSAREPRTSYNEQFF.

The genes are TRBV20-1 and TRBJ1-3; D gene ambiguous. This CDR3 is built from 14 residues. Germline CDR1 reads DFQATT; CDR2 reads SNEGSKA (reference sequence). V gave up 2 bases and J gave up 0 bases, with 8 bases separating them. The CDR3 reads CSARRGHSGNTIYF. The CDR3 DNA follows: TGCAGTGCTAGACGCGGGCACTCTGGAAACACCATATATTTT.

The CDR3 here is CASTPFGGALSSYNEQFF. DNA of the CDR3: TGTGCCAGCACCCCGTTTGGGGGGGCCCTGAGCTCCTACAATGAGCAGTTCTTC. This chain joins TRBV2 and TRBJ2-1; maybe TRBD2 (7 bases). Germline lookup yields CDR1 SNHLY and CDR2 FYNNEI. The CDR3 is made up of 18 amino acids. V was cut by 7 bases and J by 0 bases, with 22 bases left in between. The variable domain in full, completed from reference TRBV2 and TRBJ2-1, reads EPEVTQTPSHQVTQMGQEVILRCVPISNHLYFYWYRQILGQKVEFLVSFYNNEISEKSEIFDDQFSVERPDGSNFTLKIRSTKLEDSAMYFCASTPFGGALSSYNEQFFGPGTRLTVL.

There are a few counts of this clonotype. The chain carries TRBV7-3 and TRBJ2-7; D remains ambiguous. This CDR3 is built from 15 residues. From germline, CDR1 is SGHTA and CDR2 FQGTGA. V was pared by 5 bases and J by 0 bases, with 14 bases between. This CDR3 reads CASSPYGLVSYEQYF. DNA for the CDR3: TGTGCCAGCAGCCCCTATGGGTTGGTCTCCTACGAGCAGTACTTC.

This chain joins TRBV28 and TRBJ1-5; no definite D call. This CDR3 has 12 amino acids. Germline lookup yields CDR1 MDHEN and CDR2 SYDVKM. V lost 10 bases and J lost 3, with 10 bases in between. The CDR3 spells CATDTNNQPQHF. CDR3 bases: TGTGCCACCGACACCAACAATCAGCCCCAGCATTTT.

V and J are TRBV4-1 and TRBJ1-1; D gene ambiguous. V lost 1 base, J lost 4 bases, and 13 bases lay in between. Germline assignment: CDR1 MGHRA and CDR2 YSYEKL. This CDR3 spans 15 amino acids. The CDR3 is CASSQVPGRSTEAFF. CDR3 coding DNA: TGCGCCAGCAGCCAAGTTCCGGGAAGAAGCACTGAAGCTTTCTTT.

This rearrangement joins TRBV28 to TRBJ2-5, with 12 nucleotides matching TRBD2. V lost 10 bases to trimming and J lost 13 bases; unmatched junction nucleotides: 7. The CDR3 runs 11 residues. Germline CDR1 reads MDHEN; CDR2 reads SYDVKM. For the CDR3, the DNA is TGTGCCACCGGACTAGCGGGGCCCTCGTACTTC. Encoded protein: CATGLAGPSYF.

The CDR3: CASKEEAGGFLNYGYTF. The CDR3 coding sequence is TGTGCCAGCAAGGAGGAGGCAGGGGGCTTTTTAAATTATGGCTACACCTTC. The V call is TRBV5-5, the J call TRBJ1-2; 8 nucleotides match TRBD1. The V gene end was trimmed by 6 bases and the J gene end by 5 bases; junction bases not matched to a gene: 18. The CDR3 consists of 17 residues. The germline V gene encodes CDR1 SGHKS and CDR2 YYEKEE (reference sequence).

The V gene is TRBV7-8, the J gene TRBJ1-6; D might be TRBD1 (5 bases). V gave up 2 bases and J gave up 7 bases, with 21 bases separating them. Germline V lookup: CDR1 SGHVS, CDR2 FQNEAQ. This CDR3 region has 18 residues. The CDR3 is CASSLSSVGPGPNSPLHF. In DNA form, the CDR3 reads TGTGCCAGCAGCTTATCATCTGTCGGGCCAGGGCCAAATTCACCCCTCCACTTT.

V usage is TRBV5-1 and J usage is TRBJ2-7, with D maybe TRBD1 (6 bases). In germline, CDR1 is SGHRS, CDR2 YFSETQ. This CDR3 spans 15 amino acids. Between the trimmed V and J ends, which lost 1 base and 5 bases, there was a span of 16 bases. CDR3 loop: CASSLSLPGVDEQYF. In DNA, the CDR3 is TGCGCCAGCAGCTTGAGTTTACCAGGGGTTGACGAGCAGTACTTC.